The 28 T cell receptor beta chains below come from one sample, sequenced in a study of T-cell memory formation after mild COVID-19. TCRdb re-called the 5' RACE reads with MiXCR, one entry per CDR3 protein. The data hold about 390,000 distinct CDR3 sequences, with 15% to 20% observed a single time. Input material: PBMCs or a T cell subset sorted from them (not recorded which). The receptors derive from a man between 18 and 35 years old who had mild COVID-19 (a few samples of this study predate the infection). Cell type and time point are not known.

The CDR3 is CSVNRATYNEQFF. The CDR3 coding sequence is TGCAGCGTCAACAGGGCTACCTACAATGAGCAGTTCTTC. The chain is built from TRBV29-1 and TRBJ2-1; a weak D match, TRBD1 (6 bases). CDR3 length: 13 residues. Germline assignment: CDR1 SQVTM and CDR2 ANQGSEA. Trimming left V 6 bases short and J 2 bases short, with 11 bases between.

The CDR3 region is CASSYQPGEQYF. In DNA, the CDR3 is TGTGCCAGCAGTTACCAGCCGGGGGAGCAGTACTTC. This chain links TRBV6-2 or TRBV6-3 with TRBJ2-7; possible D gene TRBD2, 5 bases. Trimming took off 2 bases at V and 7 bases at J, with 9 bases between the two ends. CDR3 size: 12 residues. Germline CDR1 is MNHEY and CDR2 is SVGEGT.

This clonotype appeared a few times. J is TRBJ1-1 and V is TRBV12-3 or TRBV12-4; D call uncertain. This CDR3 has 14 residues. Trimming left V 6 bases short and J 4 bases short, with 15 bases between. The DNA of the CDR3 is TGTGCCAGCAGCGCCATGGACGGCGGCACTGAAGCTTTCTTT. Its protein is CASSAMDGGTEAFF.

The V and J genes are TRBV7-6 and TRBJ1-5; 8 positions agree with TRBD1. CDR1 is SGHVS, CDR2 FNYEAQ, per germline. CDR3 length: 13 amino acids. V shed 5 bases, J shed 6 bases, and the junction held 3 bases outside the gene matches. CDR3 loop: CASSRGQGQPQHF. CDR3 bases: TGTGCCAGCAGCCGAGGACAGGGTCAGCCCCAGCATTTT.

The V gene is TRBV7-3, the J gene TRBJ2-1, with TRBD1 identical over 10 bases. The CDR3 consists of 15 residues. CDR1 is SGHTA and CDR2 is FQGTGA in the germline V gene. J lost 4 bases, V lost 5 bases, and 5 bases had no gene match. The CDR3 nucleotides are TGTGCCAGCAGCCCCGGACAGGGGGTTTACAATGAGCAGTTCTTC. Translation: CASSPGQGVYNEQFF.

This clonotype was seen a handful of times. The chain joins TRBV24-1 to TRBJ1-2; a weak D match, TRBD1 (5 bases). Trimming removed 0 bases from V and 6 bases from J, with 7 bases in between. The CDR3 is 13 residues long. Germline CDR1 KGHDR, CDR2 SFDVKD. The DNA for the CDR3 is TGTGCCACCAGTGATTTGGGGACGGATGGCTACACCTTC. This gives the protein CATSDLGTDGYTF.

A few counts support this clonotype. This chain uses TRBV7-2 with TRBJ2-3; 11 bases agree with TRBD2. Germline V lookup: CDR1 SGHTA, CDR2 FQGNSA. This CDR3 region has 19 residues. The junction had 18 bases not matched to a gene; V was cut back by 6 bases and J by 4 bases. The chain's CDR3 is CASSPSVSGGVTSSDTQYF. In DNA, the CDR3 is TGTGCCAGCAGTCCTTCGGTTAGCGGGGGGGTGACCAGTTCAGATACGCAGTATTTT.

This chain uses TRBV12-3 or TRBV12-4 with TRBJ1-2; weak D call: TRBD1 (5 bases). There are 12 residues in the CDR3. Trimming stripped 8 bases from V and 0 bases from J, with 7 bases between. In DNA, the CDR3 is TGTGCCAGCGTAGGGGCTAACTATGGCTACACCTTC. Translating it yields CASVGANYGYTF.

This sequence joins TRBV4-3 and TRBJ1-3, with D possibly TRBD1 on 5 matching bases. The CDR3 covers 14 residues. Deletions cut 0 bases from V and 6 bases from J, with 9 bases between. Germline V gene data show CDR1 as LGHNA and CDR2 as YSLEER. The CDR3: CASSQDGGENTIYF. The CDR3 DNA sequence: TGCGCCAGCAGCCAAGATGGGGGTGAAAACACCATATATTTT.

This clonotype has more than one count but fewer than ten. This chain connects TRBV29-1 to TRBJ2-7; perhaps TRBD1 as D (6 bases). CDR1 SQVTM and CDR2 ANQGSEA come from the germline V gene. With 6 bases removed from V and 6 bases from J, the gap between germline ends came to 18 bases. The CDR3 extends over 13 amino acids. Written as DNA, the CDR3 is TGCAGCGTAGGGCCACAGGGAATAGGCGAGCAGTACTTC. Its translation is CSVGPQGIGEQYF.

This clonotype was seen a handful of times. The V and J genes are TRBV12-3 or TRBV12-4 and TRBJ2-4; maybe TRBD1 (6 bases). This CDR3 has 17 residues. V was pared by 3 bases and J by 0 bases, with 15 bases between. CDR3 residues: CASSLGRGNLAKNIQYF. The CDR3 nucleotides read TGTGCCAGCAGTTTGGGCAGGGGTAACCTAGCCAAAAACATTCAGTACTTC.

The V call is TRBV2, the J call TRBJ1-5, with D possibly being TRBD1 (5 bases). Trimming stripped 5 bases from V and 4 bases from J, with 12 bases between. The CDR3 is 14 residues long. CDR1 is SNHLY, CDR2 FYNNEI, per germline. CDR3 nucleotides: TGTGCCAGCAGTCTTGTACAGGCGAATCAGCCCCAGCATTTT. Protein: CASSLVQANQPQHF.

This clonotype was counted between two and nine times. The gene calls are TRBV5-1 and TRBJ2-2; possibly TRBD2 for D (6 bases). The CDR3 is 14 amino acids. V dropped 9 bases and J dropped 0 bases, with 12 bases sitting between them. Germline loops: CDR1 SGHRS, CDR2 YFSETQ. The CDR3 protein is CATRPSANTGELFF. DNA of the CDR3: TGCGCCACCCGTCCTAGCGCGAACACCGGGGAGCTGTTTTTT.

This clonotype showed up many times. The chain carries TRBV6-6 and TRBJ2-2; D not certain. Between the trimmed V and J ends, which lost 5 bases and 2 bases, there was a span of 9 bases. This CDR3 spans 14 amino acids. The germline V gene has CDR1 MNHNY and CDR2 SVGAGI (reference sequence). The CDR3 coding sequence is TGTGCCAGCAGTCACGACGGAAACACCGGGGAGCTGTTTTTT. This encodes CASSHDGNTGELFF.

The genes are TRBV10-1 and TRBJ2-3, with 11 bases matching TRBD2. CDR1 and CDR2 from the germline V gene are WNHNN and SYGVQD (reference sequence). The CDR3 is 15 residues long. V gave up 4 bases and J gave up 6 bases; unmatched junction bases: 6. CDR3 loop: CASSALAGGRDTQYF. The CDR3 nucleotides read TGCGCCAGCAGTGCCCTAGCGGGGGGACGGGATACGCAGTATTTT.

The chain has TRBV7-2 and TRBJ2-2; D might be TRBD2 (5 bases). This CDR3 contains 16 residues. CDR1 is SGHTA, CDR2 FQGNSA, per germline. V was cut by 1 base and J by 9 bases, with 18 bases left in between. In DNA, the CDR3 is TGTGCCAGCAGCTTAGTGGCGAGCGGTCCCGGCCGGGAGCTGTTTTTT. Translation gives CASSLVASGPGRELFF.

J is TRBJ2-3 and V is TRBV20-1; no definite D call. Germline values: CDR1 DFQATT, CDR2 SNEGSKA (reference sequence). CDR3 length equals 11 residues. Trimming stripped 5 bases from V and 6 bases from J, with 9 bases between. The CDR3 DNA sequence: TGCAGTGCTGCCCATGGGGATACGCAGTATTTT. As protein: CSAAHGDTQYF.

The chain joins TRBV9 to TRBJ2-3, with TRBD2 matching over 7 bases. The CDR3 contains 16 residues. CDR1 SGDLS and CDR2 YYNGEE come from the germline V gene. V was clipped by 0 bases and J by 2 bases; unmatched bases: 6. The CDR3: CASSVEGGGPTDTQYF. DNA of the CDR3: TGTGCCAGCAGCGTAGAAGGCGGGGGTCCCACAGATACGCAGTATTTT.

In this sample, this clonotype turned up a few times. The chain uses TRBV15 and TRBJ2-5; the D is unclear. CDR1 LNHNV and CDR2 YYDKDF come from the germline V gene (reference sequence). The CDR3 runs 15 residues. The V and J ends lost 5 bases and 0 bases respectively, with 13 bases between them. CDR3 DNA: TGTGCCACCAGCCGCCTAAGATTAGACCAAGAGACCCAGTACTTC. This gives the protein CATSRLRLDQETQYF.

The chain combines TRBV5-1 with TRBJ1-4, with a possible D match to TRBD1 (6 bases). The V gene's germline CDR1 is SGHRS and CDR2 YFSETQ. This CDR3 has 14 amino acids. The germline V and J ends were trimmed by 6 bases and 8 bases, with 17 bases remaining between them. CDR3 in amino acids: CASNVGGLGEKLFF. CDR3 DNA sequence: TGCGCCAGCAATGTCGGGGGGCTTGGGGAAAAACTGTTTTTT.

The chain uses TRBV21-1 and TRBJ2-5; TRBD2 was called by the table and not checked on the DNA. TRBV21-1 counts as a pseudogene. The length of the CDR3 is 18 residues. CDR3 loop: CASSKPRGPGRGQETQYF. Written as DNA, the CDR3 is TGTGCCAGCAGCAAACCCCGGGGGCCGGGGAGGGGCCAAGAGACCCAGTACTTC.

This CDR3 reads CASNLGLAVDEQYV. The CDR3 region has the DNA TGTGCCAGCAACCTGGGACTAGCGGTTGACGAGCAGTACGTC. The rearrangement uses TRBV5-6 and TRBJ2-7, with TRBD2 identical over 11 bases. Germline CDR1 and CDR2: SGHDT and YYEEEE. This CDR3 region has 14 residues. Germline trimming cut 6 bases from V and 5 bases from J; bases unmatched to any gene: 7.

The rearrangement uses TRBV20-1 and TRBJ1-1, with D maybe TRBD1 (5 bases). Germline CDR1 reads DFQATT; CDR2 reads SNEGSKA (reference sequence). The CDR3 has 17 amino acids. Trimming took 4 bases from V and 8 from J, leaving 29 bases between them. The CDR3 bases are TGCAGTGCTAAAAGCCTGGAGCCGGCTGGGGCCCCCAAAGAAGCTTTCTTT. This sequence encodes CSAKSLEPAGAPKEAFF.

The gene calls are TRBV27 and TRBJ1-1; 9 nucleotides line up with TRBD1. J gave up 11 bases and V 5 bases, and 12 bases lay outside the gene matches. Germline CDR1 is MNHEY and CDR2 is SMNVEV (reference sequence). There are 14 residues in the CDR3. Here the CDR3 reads CASSPLRQGVGAFF. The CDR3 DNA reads TGTGCCAGCAGTCCCCTTCGACAGGGGGTTGGGGCTTTCTTT.

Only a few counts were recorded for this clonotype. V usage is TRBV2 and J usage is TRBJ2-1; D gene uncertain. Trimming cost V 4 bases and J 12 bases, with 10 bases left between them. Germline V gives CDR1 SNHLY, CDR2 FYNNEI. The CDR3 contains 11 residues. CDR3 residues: CASSVAGRQFF. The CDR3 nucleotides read TGTGCCAGCAGTGTAGCAGGAAGGCAGTTCTTC.

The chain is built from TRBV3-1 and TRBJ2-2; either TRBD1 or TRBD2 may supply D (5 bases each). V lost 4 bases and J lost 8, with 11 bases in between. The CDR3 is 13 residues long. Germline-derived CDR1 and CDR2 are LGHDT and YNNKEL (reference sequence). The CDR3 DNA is TGTGCCAGCAGCCGCCGGGGCGAGGGGGAGCTGTTTTTT. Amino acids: CASSRRGEGELFF.

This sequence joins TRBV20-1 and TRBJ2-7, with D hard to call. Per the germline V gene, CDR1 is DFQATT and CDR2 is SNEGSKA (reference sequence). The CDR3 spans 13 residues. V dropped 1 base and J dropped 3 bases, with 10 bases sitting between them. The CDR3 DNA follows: TGCAGTGCTAGAGCGCCTTATGTCTACGAGCAGTACTTC. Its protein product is CSARAPYVYEQYF.

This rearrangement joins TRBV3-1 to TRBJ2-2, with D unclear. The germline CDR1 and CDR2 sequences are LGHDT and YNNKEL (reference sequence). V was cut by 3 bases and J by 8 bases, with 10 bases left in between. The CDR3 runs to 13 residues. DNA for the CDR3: TGTGCCAGCAGCCACAACGTTAGGGGGGAGCTGTTTTTT. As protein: CASSHNVRGELFF.